The rows below give T cell receptor beta chains drawn from one sample of a study of blood T cell repertoires in COVID-19. TCRdb's table, derived via immunoSEQ multiplex PCR, lists solely in-frame clones and lacks some. The sample includes about 220,000 clones, less than 90% of them seen just once. Sequenced input: peripheral blood. The receptors stem from a man aged 35-49 years with acute or convalescent COVID-19. Both conserved end residues are part of each CDR3. D genes are given only for firm matches. Size values are once, few and many counts, or a class for expanded clones, and some rows have none.

d_gene	abundance	v_gene	j_gene	CDR3nt	CDR3aa
-	-	TRBV5-1	TRBJ1-4	TGCGCCAGCAGCTTGTCCGGTCGTGAAAAACTGTTTTTT	CASSLSGREKLFF
TRBD1	-	TRBV6-1	TRBJ1-2	TGTGCCAGCAGTGAAGCAAGGACAGGGGGCAGCGGCTACACCTTC	CASSEARTGGSGYTF
TRBD2	-	TRBV11-2	TRBJ2-1	TGTGCCAGCAGCTTAGATCCACCGACTAGCGGGATAACTAGTAGTGAGCAGTTCTTC	CASSLDPPTSGITSSEQFF
TRBD2	-	TRBV6-1	TRBJ2-7	TGTGCCAGCAGTGAAATAGCGGGAGGGAGTAGCTCCTACGAGCAGTACTTC	CASSEIAGGSSSYEQYF
TRBD2	once	TRBV27	TRBJ2-3	TGTGCCACCTATCAGCGGGAGAGGGCTGGAGCTACGCAGTATTTT	CATYQRERAGATQYF
TRBD2	once	TRBV6-5	TRBJ2-1	TGTGCCAGCAGTTCTGCCGGGACTAGCGGGATCCATGAGCAGTTCTTC	CASSSAGTSGIHEQFF
-	-	TRBV24-1	TRBJ1-5	TGTGCCACCTTGAGGCTAGGACATAGCAATCAGCCCCAGCATTTT	CATLRLGHSNQPQHF
TRBD1	-	TRBV27	TRBJ2-7	TGTGCCAGCAGTCCCGGGACAGTATATCGCGAGCAGTACTTC	CASSPGTVYREQYF
-	-	TRBV3-1/TRBV3-2	TRBJ2-7	TGTGCCAGCAGCCAACTCAGTTACGAGCAGTACTTC	CASSQLSYEQYF
-	few	TRBV4-1	TRBJ1-2	TGCGCCAGCAGCCCCGGAGGGGCCTACACCTTC	CASSPGGAYTF
TRBD1	once	TRBV4-1	TRBJ1-2	TGCGCCAGCAGCCACCTACAGGGGGATGGTGGCTACACCTTC	CASSHLQGDGGYTF
TRBD1	-	TRBV6-5	TRBJ2-7	TGTGCCAGCCAGGGGGACAGCTCCTACGAGCAGTACTTC	CASQGDSSYEQYF
-	-	TRBV3-1/TRBV3-2	TRBJ2-5	TGTGCCAGCAGCCAGCCTTCCGGGAACCAAGAGACCCAGTACTTC	CASSQPSGNQETQYF
-	-	TRBV2	TRBJ2-7	TGTGCCAGCAGTGGGCAGTTCTCCTACGAGCAGTACTTC	CASSGQFSYEQYF
TRBD2	-	TRBV5-1	TRBJ2-7	TGCGCCAGCAGCCCGGGACTAGCGGGAGGTAGCTCCTACGAGCAGTACTTC	CASSPGLAGGSSYEQYF
TRBD1	-	TRBV6-6	TRBJ1-6	TGTGCCAGCAGTTACCGTGGTGGGACAGGGGCGTCACCCCTCCACTTT	CASSYRGGTGASPLHF
-	-	TRBV7-2	TRBJ1-2	TGTGCCAGCAGCCCCCAGGGTTGGGATGGCTACACCTTC	CASSPQGWDGYTF